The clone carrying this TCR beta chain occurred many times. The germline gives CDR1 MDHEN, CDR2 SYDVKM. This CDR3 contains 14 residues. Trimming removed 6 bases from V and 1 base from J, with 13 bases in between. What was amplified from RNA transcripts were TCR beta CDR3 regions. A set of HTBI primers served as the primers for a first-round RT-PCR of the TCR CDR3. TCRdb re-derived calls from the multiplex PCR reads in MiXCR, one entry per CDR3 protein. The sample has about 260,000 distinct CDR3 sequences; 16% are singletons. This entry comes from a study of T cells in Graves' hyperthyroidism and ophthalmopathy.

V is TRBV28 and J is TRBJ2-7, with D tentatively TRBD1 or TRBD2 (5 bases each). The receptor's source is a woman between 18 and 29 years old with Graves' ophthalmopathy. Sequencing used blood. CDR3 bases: TGTGCCAGCAGGTGGGACGTCAGTTCCTACGAGCAGTACTTC. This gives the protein CASRWDVSSYEQYF.